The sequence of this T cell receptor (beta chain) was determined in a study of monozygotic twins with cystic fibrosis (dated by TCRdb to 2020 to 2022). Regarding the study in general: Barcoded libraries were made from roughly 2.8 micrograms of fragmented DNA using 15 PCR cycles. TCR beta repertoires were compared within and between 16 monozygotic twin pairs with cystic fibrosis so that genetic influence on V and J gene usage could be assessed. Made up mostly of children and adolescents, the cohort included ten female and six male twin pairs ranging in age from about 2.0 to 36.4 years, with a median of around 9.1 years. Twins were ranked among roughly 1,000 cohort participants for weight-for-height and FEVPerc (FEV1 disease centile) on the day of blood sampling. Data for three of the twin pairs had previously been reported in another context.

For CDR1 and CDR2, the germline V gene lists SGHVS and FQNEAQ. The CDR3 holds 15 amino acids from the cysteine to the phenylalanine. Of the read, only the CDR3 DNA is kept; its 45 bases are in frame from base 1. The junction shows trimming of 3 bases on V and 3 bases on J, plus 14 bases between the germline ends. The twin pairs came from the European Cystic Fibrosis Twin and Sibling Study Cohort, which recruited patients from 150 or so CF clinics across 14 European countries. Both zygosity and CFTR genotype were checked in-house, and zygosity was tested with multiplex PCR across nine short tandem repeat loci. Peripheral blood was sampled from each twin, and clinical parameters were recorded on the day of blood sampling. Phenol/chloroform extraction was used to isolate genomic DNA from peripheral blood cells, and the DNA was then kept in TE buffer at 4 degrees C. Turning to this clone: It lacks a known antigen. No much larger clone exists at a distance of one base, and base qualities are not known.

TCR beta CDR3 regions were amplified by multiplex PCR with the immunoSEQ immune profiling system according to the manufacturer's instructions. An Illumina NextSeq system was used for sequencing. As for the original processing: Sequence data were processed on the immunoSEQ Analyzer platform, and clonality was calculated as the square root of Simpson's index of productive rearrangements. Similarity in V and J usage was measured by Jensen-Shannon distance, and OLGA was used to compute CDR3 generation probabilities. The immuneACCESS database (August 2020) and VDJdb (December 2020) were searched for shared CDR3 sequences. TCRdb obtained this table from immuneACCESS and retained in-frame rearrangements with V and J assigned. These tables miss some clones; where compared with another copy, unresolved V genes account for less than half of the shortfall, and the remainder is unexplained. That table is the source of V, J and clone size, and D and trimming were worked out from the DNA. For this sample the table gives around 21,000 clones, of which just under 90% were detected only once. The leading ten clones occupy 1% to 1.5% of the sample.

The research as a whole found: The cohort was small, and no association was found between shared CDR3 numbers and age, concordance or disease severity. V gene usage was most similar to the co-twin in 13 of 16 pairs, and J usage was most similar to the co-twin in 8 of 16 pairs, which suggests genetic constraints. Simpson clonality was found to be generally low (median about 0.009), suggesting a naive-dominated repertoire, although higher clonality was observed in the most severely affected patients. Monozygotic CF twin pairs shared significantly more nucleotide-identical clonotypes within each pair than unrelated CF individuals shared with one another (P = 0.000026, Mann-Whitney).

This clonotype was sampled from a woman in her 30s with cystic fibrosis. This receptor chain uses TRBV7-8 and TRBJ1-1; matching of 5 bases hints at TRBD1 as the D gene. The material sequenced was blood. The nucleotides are TGTGCCAGCAGCTTTATTGGGACGGGAGACACTGAAGCTTTCTTT. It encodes CASSFIGTGDTEAFF. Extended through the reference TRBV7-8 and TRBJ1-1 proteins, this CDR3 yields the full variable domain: GAGVSQSPRYKVAKRGQDVALRCDPISGHVSLFWYQQALGQGPEFLTYFQNEAQLDKSGLPSDRFFAERPEGSVSTLKIQRTQQEDSAVYLCASSFIGTGDTEAFFGQGTRLTVV.